This TCR beta chain was identified in a study of blood T cell repertoires in COVID-19. The data were produced by immunoSEQ multiplex PCR, yet TCRdb's version contains in-frame clones alone and is incomplete. This sample has fewer than 250,000 clones, with 80% to 90% found just once. This CDR3 is built from 17 residues. Germline trimming cut 5 bases from V and 2 bases from J; bases unmatched to any gene: 9. Germline CDR1 SGHTA, CDR2 FQGNSA. V is TRBV7-2 and J is TRBJ2-2, with 9 bases lining up with TRBD1. Material for sequencing was peripheral blood. This TCR was sampled from a young man with active or convalescent COVID-19. In DNA, the CDR3 is TGTGCCAGCAGCCAAATGTGGACAGGGGCAAACACCGGGGAGCTGTTTTTT. Amino acid sequence: CASSQMWTGANTGELFF.